A single sample gave rise to the 14 T cell receptor beta chains below, sequenced in a study of cytomegalovirus exposure and HLA in healthy donors. Primers: 60 Vbeta forward and 13 Jbeta reverse. The table came from immunoSEQ multiplex PCR; TCRdb's copy has only in-frame clones and leaves some out. The top ten clones hold about 0.25% of a sample with hundreds of thousands of clones, about 88% of them seen once. Sequencing input: PBMCs. These receptors were obtained from a girl aged 2 to 9 in good health and CMV-seronegative.

The rearrangement uses TRBV30 and TRBJ1-2, with 12 bases aligning to TRBD1. The CDR3 contains 14 residues. From germline, CDR1 is GTSNPN and CDR2 SVGIG (reference sequence). V was pared by 7 bases and J by 4 bases, with 7 bases of the junction left unmatched. The DNA of the CDR3 is TGTGCCTCCTCCTTGGGACAGGGGGCCTATGGCTACACCTTC. Translating gives CASSLGQGAYGYTF. The whole variable domain, filled in from reference TRBV30 and TRBJ1-2, reads SQTIHQWPATLVQPVGSPLSLECTVEGTSNPNLYWYRQAAGRGLQLLFYSVGIGQISSEVPQNLSASRPQDRQFILSSKKLLLSDSGFYLCASSLGQGAYGYTFGSGTRLTVV.

V gene TRBV11-2 combines with J gene TRBJ2-1; D unresolved. The CDR3 consists of 11 residues. The ends were cut back, 3 bases at V and 6 bases at J, with 3 bases in the middle. The germline gives CDR1 SGHAT, CDR2 FQNNGV. CDR3 DNA: TGTGCCAGCAGCTTCGTCAATGAGCAGTTCTTC. Residues: CASSFVNEQFF.

The chain carries TRBV27 and TRBJ2-7, with 7 bases matching TRBD2. V was clipped by 2 bases and J by 0 bases; unmatched bases: 7. Germline V gene data show CDR1 as MNHEY and CDR2 as SMNVEV (reference sequence). CDR3 length: 16 residues. The CDR3 protein is CASSLSLGTTSYEQYF. The CDR3 DNA reads TGTGCCAGCAGTTTAAGTTTGGGGACTACCTCCTACGAGCAGTACTTC.

The chain has TRBV6-5 and TRBJ2-3; 9 bases match TRBD2. J gave up 7 bases and V 6 bases, and 11 bases lay outside the gene matches. From germline, CDR1 is MNHEY and CDR2 SVGAGI. The CDR3 is made up of 15 amino acids. CDR3 DNA: TGTGCCAGCAGCCGAAGCGGGAGGACCCCCTATACGCAGTATTTT. Translated: CASSRSGRTPYTQYF.

The rearrangement links TRBV12-5 to TRBJ1-2; D is undetermined. V was shortened by 2 bases and J by 6 bases, with 16 bases between the two germline ends. The germline CDR1 and CDR2 sequences are LGHNT and FRNRAP. The CDR3 has 15 residues. The CDR3 loop reads CASGLLATPGNGYTF. For the CDR3, the DNA is TGTGCTAGTGGTTTGCTCGCGACACCGGGAAATGGCTACACCTTC.

V gene TRBV9 combines with J gene TRBJ1-2; possibly TRBD1 for D (5 bases). CDR1 and CDR2 (germline): SGDLS, YYNGEE. Between the trimmed V and J ends, which lost 0 bases and 1 base, there was a span of 19 bases. CDR3 length: 18 amino acids. CDR3: CASSVADGGNAFNYGYTF. The DNA of the CDR3 is TGTGCCAGCAGCGTAGCCGATGGGGGGAACGCTTTTAACTATGGCTACACCTTC.

The chain has TRBV7-9 and TRBJ1-1; TRBD1 aligns across 9 bases. CDR1 and CDR2 from the germline V gene are SEHNR and FQNEAQ (reference sequence). This CDR3 contains 14 residues. The V gene end was trimmed by 8 bases and the J gene end by 1 base; junction bases not matched to a gene: 5. CDR3 residues: CASLRGQGNTEAFF. The CDR3 bases are TGTGCCAGCTTAAGGGGACAGGGGAACACTGAAGCTTTCTTT.

The rearrangement joins TRBV4-1 to TRBJ1-5, with 7 bases fitting TRBD1. The CDR3 extends over 15 amino acids. The junction had 9 bases not matched to a gene; V was cut back by 5 bases and J by 5 bases. The germline gives CDR1 MGHRA, CDR2 YSYEKL. This chain's CDR3 is CASSSSQGGDQPQHF. CDR3 sequence (DNA): TGCGCCAGCAGCTCCAGCCAGGGGGGAGATCAGCCCCAGCATTTT.

This chain joins TRBV2 and TRBJ2-7; D is possibly TRBD2 (5 bases). Per the germline V gene, CDR1 is SNHLY and CDR2 is FYNNEI. Trimming left V 6 bases short and J 2 bases short, with 17 bases between. The CDR3 spans 15 residues. CDR3 nucleotide sequence: TGTGCCAGCAGGTCTGGACTGCCTCGCCCCTACGAGCAGTACTTC. This translates into CASRSGLPRPYEQYF.

V is TRBV5-1 and J is TRBJ2-3; 8 bases match TRBD2. In germline, CDR1 is SGHRS, CDR2 YFSETQ. This CDR3 spans 14 amino acids. V shed 3 bases, J shed 2 bases, and the junction held 2 bases outside the gene matches. DNA of the CDR3: TGCGCCAGCAGCTCGGGACTAGTCACAGATACGCAGTATTTT. Its translation: CASSSGLVTDTQYF.

The J gene is TRBJ1-1, the V gene TRBV4-1; 7 bases are shared with TRBD1. Germline assignment: CDR1 MGHRA and CDR2 YSYEKL. J gave up 11 bases and V 4 bases, and 19 bases lay outside the gene matches. CDR3 length: 16 amino acids. The CDR3 sequence: CASSRSEQGRNPAAFF. The CDR3, as DNA: TGCGCCAGCAGCCGATCCGAACAGGGGCGCAACCCGGCGGCTTTCTTT.

J is TRBJ2-2 and V is TRBV7-9, with TRBD2 matching 8 bases. The CDR3 has 17 amino acids. Germline-derived CDR1 and CDR2 are SEHNR and FQNEAQ (reference sequence). The ends lost 2 bases at V and 1 base at J; junction bases unmatched: 6. The CDR3 nucleotides are TGTGCCAGCAGCTTACGAGGCGGGGGGATGAACACCGGGGAGCTGTTTTTT. Its translation is CASSLRGGGMNTGELFF.

The chain uses TRBV15 and TRBJ2-1; D unclear. This CDR3 spans 14 amino acids. Germline values: CDR1 LNHNV, CDR2 YYDKDF (reference sequence). With 3 bases removed from V and 5 bases from J, the gap between germline ends came to 11 bases. CDR3 residues: CATSRAADNNEQFF. The DNA for the CDR3 is TGTGCCACCAGCAGGGCGGCAGATAACAATGAGCAGTTCTTC.

The chain employs TRBV27 and TRBJ2-7; a possible D gene is TRBD2 (7 bases). Germline V CDR1 and CDR2: MNHEY, SMNVEV (reference sequence). V was trimmed by 6 bases and J by 4 bases, leaving 13 bases between them. The CDR3 totals 13 residues. CDR3 region: CASREGGTYEQYF. The CDR3 DNA follows: TGTGCCAGCAGGGAGGGGGGGACTTACGAGCAGTACTTC.